Listed here are 29 T cell receptor beta chains from one sample, sequenced in a study of tumor T cells in aggressive B-cell lymphoma. Profiling relied on immunoSEQ multiplex PCR, and the TCRdb table lists in-frame clones only, not all of them. Seen here are more than 10,000 clones, about nine tenths observed once, and the top ten hold more than 2.5%. Sequenced: tumor tissue. These receptors were obtained from an adult with diffuse large B cell lymphoma.

Here the CDR3 reads CASGLASGMTYEQYF. Written as DNA, the CDR3 is TGTGCTAGTGGTTTGGCCTCCGGGATGACCTACGAGCAGTACTTC. The genes are TRBV12-5 and TRBJ2-7; D might be TRBD2 (5 bases). This CDR3 has 15 amino acids. V gave up 1 base and J gave up 2 bases, with 12 bases separating them. Germline CDR1 and CDR2: LGHNT and FRNRAP.

The V and J genes are TRBV11-3 and TRBJ2-3, with 9 bases aligning to TRBD2. With 5 bases clipped from V and 2 bases from J, the junction kept 11 bases outside the gene matches. CDR3 size: 17 residues. Per the germline V gene, CDR1 is SGHNT and CDR2 is YENEEA. The CDR3 sequence: CASSPTTRLADTDTQYF. The CDR3 nucleotides read TGTGCCAGCAGCCCGACGACCCGACTAGCGGACACAGATACGCAGTATTTT.

The rearrangement links TRBV2 to TRBJ2-1, with 7 bases aligning to TRBD2. Germline V CDR1 and CDR2: SNHLY, FYNNEI. CDR3 length: 14 amino acids. V lost 4 bases, J lost 14 bases, and 14 bases stayed unmatched. The CDR3 DNA follows: TGTGCCAGCAGTGTGGGACTAACGGGAACGGACGAGTTCTTC. It specifies CASSVGLTGTDEFF.

CDR3: CASSLDWADEKLFF. The DNA for the CDR3 is TGTGCCAGCAGCTTGGACTGGGCAGATGAAAAACTGTTTTTT. The chain recombines TRBV5-6 with TRBJ1-4; D is unresolved. The CDR3 is 14 amino acids. Trimming pared 0 bases from V and 6 bases from J, leaving 9 bases between. CDR1 and CDR2 (germline): SGHDT, YYEEEE.

The chain uses TRBV5-4 and TRBJ2-5; 14 bases agree with TRBD2. Germline-derived CDR1 and CDR2 are SGHNT and YYREEE (reference sequence). V gave up 4 bases and J gave up 2 bases; unmatched junction bases: 10. This CDR3 region has 18 residues. DNA of the CDR3: TGTGCCAGCAGCCAGGGACTAGCGGGAGTTGAAGTACAAGAGACCCAGTACTTC. Translated: CASSQGLAGVEVQETQYF.

The rearrangement links TRBV6-5 to TRBJ2-5, with D uncertain. The V gene's germline CDR1 is MNHEY and CDR2 SVGAGI. This CDR3 contains 13 residues. V gave up 9 bases and J gave up 3 bases, with 14 bases separating them. The CDR3 DNA reads as TGTGCCAGTAGCCCGCCCGGAAAAGAGACCCAGTACTTC. It translates to CASSPPGKETQYF.

In this sample, this clone turned up a few times. The V and J genes are TRBV10-3 and TRBJ1-1; 7 nucleotides match TRBD1. The germline CDR1 and CDR2 sequences are ENHRY and SYGVKD. The CDR3 length is 15 residues. The junction had 6 bases not matched to a gene; V was cut back by 4 bases and J by 1 base. CDR3 in DNA: TGTGCCATCAGTGGAGCCGGGACAGCGAACACTGAAGCTTTCTTT. Residues: CAISGAGTANTEAFF.

The chain carries TRBV12-5 and TRBJ2-5; TRBD1 might be the D (6 bases). The ends were cut back, 0 bases at V and 2 bases at J, with 16 bases in the middle. The CDR3 consists of 17 residues. Germline V gene lookup returns CDR1 LGHNT and CDR2 FRNRAP. This CDR3 reads CASGLVPSNRVQETQYF. CDR3 bases: TGTGCTAGTGGTTTGGTACCGTCCAACAGGGTTCAAGAGACCCAGTACTTC.

The chain couples TRBV4-1 to TRBJ2-2, with 10 bases lining up with TRBD1. The V and J ends lost 4 bases and 9 bases, in that order; junction bases with no gene match: 8. Germline V gene sequence: CDR1 MGHRA, CDR2 YSYEKL. CDR3 length: 15 residues. CDR3 bases: TGCGCCAGCAGCCGAGGACAGGGGGAAGTGAGGGAGCTGTTTTTT. Translating it yields CASSRGQGEVRELFF.

This clone has only one observation. This chain uses TRBV30 with TRBJ2-2; 13 nucleotides agree with TRBD2. Germline CDR1 and CDR2: GTSNPN and SVGIG (reference sequence). CDR3 length: 15 amino acids. The CDR3 here is CAILAGGPNTGELFF. The CDR3 DNA sequence: TGTGCTATACTAGCGGGGGGGCCGAACACCGGGGAGCTGTTTTTT.

The CDR3: CASSIGGDQTVYEQYF. The DNA for the CDR3 is TGTGCCAGTAGTATAGGTGGGGATCAGACAGTATACGAGCAGTACTTC. The chain combines TRBV19 with TRBJ2-5; D might be TRBD1 (5 bases). The DNA end lines up better with TRBJ2-7; the J call may be wrong. This CDR3 is built from 16 residues. CDR1 is LNHDA, CDR2 SQIVND, per germline (reference sequence).

This rearrangement joins TRBV6-1 to TRBJ1-1; TRBD1 is a possible D gene (5 bases). This CDR3 has 13 residues. The V end lost 7 bases, the J end lost 6 bases, and 15 bases lay between the germline ends. The germline gives CDR1 MNHNS, CDR2 SASEGT. In nucleotides, the CDR3 is TGTGCCAGCACCACAAGGGGAGGACCTGAAGCTTTCTTT. Translated: CASTTRGGPEAFF.

The rearrangement uses TRBV19 and TRBJ2-3; 10 nucleotides match TRBD1. Trimming at V came to 4 bases and at J to 6 bases, leaving 4 bases not matched to a gene. Per the germline V gene, CDR1 is LNHDA and CDR2 is SQIVND (reference sequence). The CDR3 consists of 14 residues. The DNA for the CDR3 is TGTGCCAGTAGTAAGACAGGGGGCCGTGATACGCAGTATTTT. It encodes CASSKTGGRDTQYF.

The chain's CDR3 is CASSFAGTGVSTEAFF. CDR3 nucleotides: TGTGCCAGCAGTTTTGCAGGGACAGGGGTTAGCACTGAAGCTTTCTTT. The chain recombines TRBV2 with TRBJ1-1, with 10 nucleotides matching TRBD1. V was pared by 5 bases and J by 4 bases, with 10 bases of the junction left unmatched. Germline V CDR1 and CDR2: SNHLY, FYNNEI. The CDR3 runs 16 residues.

This clone was seen once. The J gene is TRBJ2-7, the V gene TRBV19, with D unresolved. The CDR3 consists of 13 residues. V was pared by 5 bases and J by 5 bases, with 13 bases between. CDR1 LNHDA and CDR2 SQIVND come from the germline V gene (reference sequence). The CDR3 spells CASSPTRGDEQYF. The CDR3 DNA follows: TGTGCCAGTAGTCCGACACGTGGCGACGAGCAGTACTTC. Based on the CDR3 plus reference TRBV19 and TRBJ2-7, the full variable domain is DGGITQSPKYLFRKEGQNVTLSCEQNLNHDAMYWYRQDPGQGLRLIYYSQIVNDFQKGDIAEGYSVSREKKESFPLTVTSAQKNPTAFYLCASSPTRGDEQYFGPGTRLTVT.

The genes are TRBV11-3 and TRBJ1-3; D unclear. Germline-derived CDR1 and CDR2 are SGHNT and YENEEA. The CDR3 totals 15 residues. Between the trimmed V and J ends, which lost 5 bases and 1 base, there was a span of 12 bases. This CDR3 reads CASSRNSGSGNTIYF. DNA for the CDR3: TGTGCCAGCAGCCGCAACTCGGGGTCTGGAAACACCATATATTTT.

J is TRBJ1-1 and V is TRBV7-9, with TRBD1 matching over 10 bases. The CDR3 is made up of 13 amino acids. The germline gives CDR1 SEHNR, CDR2 FQNEAQ (reference sequence). With 5 bases clipped from V and 7 bases from J, the junction kept 4 bases outside the gene matches. CDR3 coding DNA: TGTGCCAGCAGCCCGGGACAGGGGCTTGAAGCTTTCTTT. Its protein product is CASSPGQGLEAFF.

The chain is built from TRBV29-1 and TRBJ1-1; 8 bases are shared with TRBD1. Germline-derived CDR1 and CDR2 are SQVTM and ANQGSEA. The CDR3 has 13 amino acids. V dropped 6 bases and J dropped 3; count of bases not matched to a gene: 6. The CDR3 reads CSVGQGVDTEAFF. CDR3 coding DNA: TGCAGCGTAGGACAGGGTGTGGACACTGAAGCTTTCTTT. The whole variable domain, remainder taken from reference TRBV29-1 and TRBJ1-1, is SAVISQKPSRDICQRGTSLTIQCQVDSQVTMMFWYRQQPGQSLTLIATANQGSEATYESGFVIDKFPISRPNLTFSTLTVSNMSPEDSSIYLCSVGQGVDTEAFFGQGTRLTVV.

This chain's CDR3 is CASSSDVAGVSDTQYF. In DNA form, the CDR3 reads TGTGCCAGCAGTTCCGATGTAGCGGGAGTTTCAGATACGCAGTATTTT. V gene TRBV27 combines with J gene TRBJ2-3; 9 bases are a match to TRBD2. There are 16 residues in the CDR3. V lost 4 bases to trimming and J lost 4 bases; unmatched junction nucleotides: 9. Germline values: CDR1 MNHEY, CDR2 SMNVEV (reference sequence).

The gene calls are TRBV7-9 and TRBJ1-1; tentative D call: TRBD1 (6 bases). The V end lost 3 bases, the J end lost 3 bases, and 11 bases lay between the germline ends. CDR3 length: 14 amino acids. Germline V gives CDR1 SEHNR, CDR2 FQNEAQ (reference sequence). The CDR3 here is CASSFQGRDTEAFF. The CDR3 DNA is TGTGCCAGCAGCTTTCAGGGGCGGGACACTGAAGCTTTCTTT.

This rearrangement joins TRBV5-1 to TRBJ1-5, with 8 bases aligning to TRBD1. The CDR3 sequence is 14 residues long. Germline V gene sequence: CDR1 SGHRS, CDR2 YFSETQ. V lost 4 bases, J lost 6 bases, and 6 bases stayed unmatched. The CDR3: CASSEGTGGQPQHF. For the CDR3, the DNA is TGCGCCAGCAGCGAAGGGACAGGCGGTCAGCCCCAGCATTTT.

The rearrangement links TRBV30 to TRBJ1-2, with D perhaps TRBD1 (5 bases). Looked up from germline, CDR1 is GTSNPN and CDR2 is SVGIG (reference sequence). CDR3 size: 12 residues. V was pared by 2 bases and J by 8 bases, with 12 bases between. CDR3 amino acids: CAWSSRGGGYTF. The CDR3 region has the DNA TGTGCCTGGAGTTCCCGCGGGGGGGGCTACACCTTC.

This chain uses TRBV2 with TRBJ1-1, with D possibly TRBD1 on 6 matching bases. Germline-derived CDR1 and CDR2 are SNHLY and FYNNEI. The CDR3 loop spans 15 amino acids. The V gene lost 3 bases and the J gene lost 2 bases, with 13 bases spanning the gap. CDR3 residues: CASSELGTPNTEAFF. CDR3 coding DNA: TGTGCCAGCAGTGAGCTAGGGACACCTAACACTGAAGCTTTCTTT.

The CDR3 sequence is CASSPRPNTEAFF. CDR3 bases: TGTGCCAGCAGCCCCAGGCCTAACACTGAAGCTTTCTTT. The chain recombines TRBV6-4 with TRBJ1-1; D is uncertain. Germline V CDR1 and CDR2: MRHNA, SNTAGT. The CDR3 consists of 13 residues. V was shortened by 6 bases and J by 2 bases, with 10 bases between the two germline ends.

J is TRBJ2-5 and V is TRBV5-4; 11 nucleotides agree with TRBD2. Trimming cost V 0 bases and J 3 bases; bases outside gene matches: 4. The CDR3 is 16 amino acids. Germline-derived CDR1 and CDR2 are SGHNT and YYREEE (reference sequence). The CDR3 nucleotides read TGTGCCAGCAGCTTGGGGGCTAGCGGGGGGAAAGAGACCCAGTACTTC. Protein sequence: CASSLGASGGKETQYF.

CDR3 protein: CAWSVGDRVNSPLHF. The CDR3, as DNA: TGTGCCTGGAGTGTAGGGGACAGGGTCAATTCACCCCTCCACTTT. V and J are TRBV30 and TRBJ1-6, with 9 bases identical to TRBD1. Trimming cost V 0 bases and J 7 bases; bases outside gene matches: 4. The CDR3 is made up of 15 amino acids. Germline CDR1 is GTSNPN and CDR2 is SVGIG (reference sequence).

The chain uses TRBV2 and TRBJ2-5, with TRBD2 as a possible D gene (5 bases). Germline V lookup: CDR1 SNHLY, CDR2 FYNNEI. CDR3 length equals 13 residues. V dropped 2 bases and J dropped 11 bases, with 15 bases sitting between them. This CDR3 reads CASSETPSREQYF. Here the CDR3 DNA reads TGTGCCAGCAGTGAAACCCCCTCTAGGGAGCAGTACTTC.

The chain employs TRBV6-1 and TRBJ1-3; D is uncertain. The germline V gene encodes CDR1 MNHNS and CDR2 SASEGT. This CDR3 spans 13 amino acids. The V end was cut by 8 bases, the J end by 0 bases, with 8 bases between. The CDR3 sequence: CASGGSSGNTIYF. The CDR3 DNA is TGTGCCAGCGGCGGGTCCTCTGGAAACACCATATATTTT.

The rearrangement uses TRBV10-3 and TRBJ2-7; D is possibly TRBD2 (6 bases). The V gene's germline CDR1 is ENHRY and CDR2 SYGVKD. The CDR3 totals 13 residues. Trimming stripped 10 bases from V and 5 bases from J, with 18 bases between. The CDR3 DNA is TGTGCCACATGTTTAATCTCGGGGGACGAGCAGTACTTC. Protein product: CATCLISGDEQYF.